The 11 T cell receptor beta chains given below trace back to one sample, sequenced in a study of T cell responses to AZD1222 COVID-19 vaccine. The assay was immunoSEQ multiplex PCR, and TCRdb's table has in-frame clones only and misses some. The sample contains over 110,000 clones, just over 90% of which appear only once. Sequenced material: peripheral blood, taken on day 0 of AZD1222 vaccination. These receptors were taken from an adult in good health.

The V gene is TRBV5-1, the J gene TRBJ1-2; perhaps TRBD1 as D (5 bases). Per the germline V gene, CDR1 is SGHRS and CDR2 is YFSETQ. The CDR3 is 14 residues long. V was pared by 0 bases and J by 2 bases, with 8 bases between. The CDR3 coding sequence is TGCGCCAGCAGCTTGGGCAGGGAAAACTATGGCTACACCTTC. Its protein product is CASSLGRENYGYTF.

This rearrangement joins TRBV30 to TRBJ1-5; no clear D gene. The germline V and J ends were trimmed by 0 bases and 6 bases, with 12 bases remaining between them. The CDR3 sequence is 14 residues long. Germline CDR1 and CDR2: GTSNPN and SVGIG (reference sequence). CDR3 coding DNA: TGTGCCTGGAGTGTAAGTGCAGGCGTTCAGCCCCAGCATTTT. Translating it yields CAWSVSAGVQPQHF.

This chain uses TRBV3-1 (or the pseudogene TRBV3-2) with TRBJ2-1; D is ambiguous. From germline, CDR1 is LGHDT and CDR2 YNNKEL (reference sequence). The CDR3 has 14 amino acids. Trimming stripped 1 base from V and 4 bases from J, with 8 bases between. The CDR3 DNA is TGTGCCAGCAGCCAAGTGGCCCAGTACAATGAGCAGTTCTTC. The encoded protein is CASSQVAQYNEQFF.

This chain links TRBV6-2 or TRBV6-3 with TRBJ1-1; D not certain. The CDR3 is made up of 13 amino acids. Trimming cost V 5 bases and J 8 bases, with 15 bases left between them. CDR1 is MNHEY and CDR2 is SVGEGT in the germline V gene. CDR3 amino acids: CASSQGNPLEAFF. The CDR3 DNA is TGTGCCAGCAGTCAAGGGAATCCTTTAGAAGCTTTCTTT.

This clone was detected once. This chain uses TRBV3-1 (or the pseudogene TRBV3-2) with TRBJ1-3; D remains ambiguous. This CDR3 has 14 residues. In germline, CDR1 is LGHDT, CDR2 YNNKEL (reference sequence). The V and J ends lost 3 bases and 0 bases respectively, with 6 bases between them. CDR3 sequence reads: CASSHGSSGNTIYF. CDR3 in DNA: TGTGCCAGCAGCCATGGGAGCTCTGGAAACACCATATATTTT.

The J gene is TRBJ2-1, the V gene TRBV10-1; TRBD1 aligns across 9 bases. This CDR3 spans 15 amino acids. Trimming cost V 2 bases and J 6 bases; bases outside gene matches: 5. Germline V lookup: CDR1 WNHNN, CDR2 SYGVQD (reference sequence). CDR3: CASSEAGTGINEQFF. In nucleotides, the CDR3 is TGCGCCAGCAGTGAGGCCGGGACAGGGATCAATGAGCAGTTCTTC.

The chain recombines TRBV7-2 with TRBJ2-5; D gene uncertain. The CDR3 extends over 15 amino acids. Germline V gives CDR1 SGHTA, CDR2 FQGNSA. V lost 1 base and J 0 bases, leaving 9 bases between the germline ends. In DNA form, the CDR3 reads TGTGCCAGCAGCTTAGAGGGCAGAAACCAAGAGACCCAGTACTTC. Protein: CASSLEGRNQETQYF.

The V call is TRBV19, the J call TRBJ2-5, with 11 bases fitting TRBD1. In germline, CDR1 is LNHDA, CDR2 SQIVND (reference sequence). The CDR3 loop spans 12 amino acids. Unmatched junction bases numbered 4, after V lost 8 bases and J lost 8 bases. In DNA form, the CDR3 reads TGTGCCAGTGCGGGACAGGGGGAAACCCAGTACTTC. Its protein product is CASAGQGETQYF.

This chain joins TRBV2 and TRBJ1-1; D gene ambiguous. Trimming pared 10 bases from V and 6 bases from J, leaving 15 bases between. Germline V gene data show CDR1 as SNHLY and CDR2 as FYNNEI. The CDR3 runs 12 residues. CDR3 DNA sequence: TGTGCCACCAGCCTGTTCCGGGCTGAAGCTTTCTTT. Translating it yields CATSLFRAEAFF.

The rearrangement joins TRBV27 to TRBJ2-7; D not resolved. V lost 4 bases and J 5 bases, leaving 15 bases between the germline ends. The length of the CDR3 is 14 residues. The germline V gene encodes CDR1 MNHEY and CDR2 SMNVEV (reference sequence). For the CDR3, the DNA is TGTGCCAGCAGTTGGCTGGAGAAACGCCACGAGCAGTACTTC. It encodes CASSWLEKRHEQYF.

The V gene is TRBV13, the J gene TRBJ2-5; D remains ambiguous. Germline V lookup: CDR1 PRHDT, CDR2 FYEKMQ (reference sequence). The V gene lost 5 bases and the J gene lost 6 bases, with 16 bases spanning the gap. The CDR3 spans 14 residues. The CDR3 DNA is TGTGCCAGCAGCCACCGTGACGGCCACCAGACCCAGTACTTC. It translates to CASSHRDGHQTQYF.